Each of the 5 T cell receptor beta chains below was sequenced from the same sample in a study of graft-versus-host responses after intestinal transplantation. Antigens of these TCRs are unknown. Method: immunoSEQ multiplex PCR; TCRdb's copy keeps in-frame clones and lacks some. The sample shows some 81,000 clones, about 89% of them seen only once. The sample here was unstimulated CD4+ T cells sorted from spleen or lymph node cells, taken before intestinal transplant. All receptors derive from a human donor who received an intestinal transplant.

The chain joins TRBV28 to TRBJ1-1; perhaps TRBD1 as D (5 bases). Germline V gene sequence: CDR1 MDHEN, CDR2 SYDVKM. The CDR3 runs 11 residues. Trimming took 6 bases from V and 10 from J, leaving 12 bases between them. For the CDR3, the DNA is TGTGCCAGCAGCCCCGCTAGGGGAGCTTTCTTT. The encoded protein is CASSPARGAFF.

This chain joins TRBV19 and TRBJ2-7, with 8 bases lining up with TRBD1. The CDR3 consists of 14 residues. Germline V gene data show CDR1 as LNHDA and CDR2 as SQIVND (reference sequence). V shed 2 bases and J 5 bases; nucleotides not matched to a gene: 5. The CDR3 DNA is TGTGCCAGTAGTATATGGGACAGGTCCGACGAGCAGTACTTC. Amino acid sequence: CASSIWDRSDEQYF.

The chain is built from TRBV19 and TRBJ1-2; 7 nucleotides match TRBD1. The V gene's germline CDR1 is LNHDA and CDR2 SQIVND (reference sequence). The ends lost 3 bases at V and 4 bases at J; junction bases unmatched: 8. This CDR3 comprises 15 residues. The CDR3 DNA reads TGTGCCAGTAGTATCGTCGCGACAGGGTCCTATGGCTACACCTTC. Protein sequence: CASSIVATGSYGYTF.

The chain is built from TRBV7-2 and TRBJ2-2, with D possibly TRBD2 on 6 matching bases. With 1 base removed from V and 6 bases from J, the gap between germline ends came to 12 bases. The CDR3 extends over 15 amino acids. Germline CDR1 is SGHTA and CDR2 is FQGNSA. CDR3 loop: CASSLERAGAGELFF. The DNA for the CDR3 is TGTGCCAGCAGCTTAGAGCGGGCTGGGGCCGGGGAGCTGTTTTTT.

The genes are TRBV10-3 and TRBJ2-5, with 7 bases that match TRBD2. Losses at the gene ends were 3 bases for V and 5 bases for J; bases not matched to a gene: 6. This CDR3 contains 14 residues. The germline gives CDR1 ENHRY, CDR2 SYGVKD. The CDR3 reads CAISEGQGGETQYF. Here the CDR3 DNA reads TGTGCCATCAGTGAAGGGCAGGGAGGGGAGACCCAGTACTTC.